This T cell receptor beta chain is drawn from a study of blood T cell repertoires in COVID-19. Across the whole study: Samples representing acute and convalescent COVID-19 were sourced from the United States, Italy and Spain. T cells, B-cell-depleted T cells, or PBMCs provided the cDNA or gDNA that served as material.

Per germline, CDR1 MDHEN and CDR2 SYDVKM. V gave up 5 bases and J gave up 8 bases, with 18 bases separating them. The CDR3 has 14 residues. Per the study methods: Estimated nucleated cell counts came from reference gene primer amplification. Data came from immunoSEQ multiplex PCR; TCRdb stores just in-frame clones and leaves some out. V, J and clone size derive from that table, while D and trimming were established from the DNA sequence. The sample shows almost 70,000 clones, approximately 92% of them seen only once. This receptor was taken from a woman in her forties or fifties with active COVID-19. The sample consisted of peripheral blood. The rearrangement links TRBV28 to TRBJ1-2; D perhaps matches TRBD1 (6 bases). This CDR3 reads CASSRTVPLGGYTF. CDR3 bases: TGTGCCAGCAGTAGGACAGTGCCCTTGGGCGGCTACACCTTC.